This TCR beta chain was sequenced during a study of long-term antiretroviral therapy in people with HIV. Germline CDR1 MDHEN, CDR2 SYDVKM. The CDR3 is made up of 12 amino acids. V lost 7 bases, J lost 12 bases, and 11 bases stayed unmatched. Study conclusions and caveats: It was not possible to obtain data on ART adherence, viral resistance or therapy changes. Diversity went up after ART and still fell short of transplant donor controls.

On this clone: No antigen is known for it.

They ran version v3.0 of the immunoSEQ assay at survey level. TCRdb keeps only in-frame clones here, not all; method: immunoSEQ multiplex PCR. Among about 27,000 clones listed, about 82% were seen once. Each HIV-infected participant was given treatment in the United States. Sequencing used unsorted PBMCs, obtained 3 years after starting antiretroviral therapy. The V and J genes are TRBV28 and TRBJ2-7, with 8 bases identical to TRBD2. The source is a man in his forties with HIV. The CDR3 DNA reads as TGTGCCAGCACCAACCCCCGGGGGGGCTTGTACTTC. Encoded protein: CASTNPRGGLYF.